These 24 T cell receptor beta chains originate from one sample sequenced in a study of T cells after yellow fever vaccination. TCRdb processed the 5' RACE reads anew with MiXCR; each CDR3 protein has one entry. In the table there are around 180,000 distinct CDR3 sequences, approximately 6% of which are singletons. Specimen: CD4+ T cells sorted from PBMCs, collected on the day of the first yellow fever vaccination. The receptors derive from a man between 18 and 35 years old who received the YFV17D yellow fever vaccine.

This clonotype was observed many times. This chain connects TRBV7-9 to TRBJ1-2, with D possibly matching TRBD1 (5 bases). Between the trimmed V and J ends, which lost 7 bases and 4 bases, there was a span of 13 bases. Germline V gene data show CDR1 as SEHNR and CDR2 as FQNEAQ (reference sequence). This CDR3 contains 13 residues. The CDR3 here is CASTAGTGYGYTF. CDR3 nucleotide sequence: TGTGCCAGCACGGCCGGGACGGGCTATGGCTACACCTTC.

This clonotype was detected a few times. The chain links TRBV7-2 to TRBJ2-5; perhaps TRBD1 as D (6 bases). V was pared by 5 bases and J by 5 bases, with 18 bases between. Germline assignment: CDR1 SGHTA and CDR2 FQGNSA. The CDR3 runs to 15 residues. Written as DNA, the CDR3 is TGTGCCAGCAGCCCGAGGCACAGGGTCGGGGAGACCCAGTACTTC. Protein: CASSPRHRVGETQYF.

This clonotype was found many times. V usage is TRBV5-1 and J usage is TRBJ2-1, with TRBD2 matching over 8 bases. CDR1 SGHRS and CDR2 YFSETQ come from the germline V gene. Trimming removed 8 bases from V and 10 bases from J; junction bases left unmatched: 17. The CDR3 consists of 15 residues. In DNA form, the CDR3 reads TGCGCCAGTATGGCCGGGGGGGGCGGTTCCCCCGAGCAGTTCTTC. It yields the protein CASMAGGGGSPEQFF.

With regard to this clonotype: A read error may produce the germline difference seen at one junction end. This sequence joins TRBV7-9 and TRBJ2-3; possibly TRBD2 for D (6 bases). The germline CDR1 and CDR2 sequences are SEHNR and FQNEAQ (reference sequence). There are 13 residues in the CDR3. CDR3 in DNA: TGTGCCAGCACCTACCTCGGGGGTGATACGCAGAATTTT. It translates to CASTYLGGDTQNF.

This chain joins TRBV7-3 and TRBJ2-4; no clear D gene. The CDR3 has 14 residues. Germline loops: CDR1 SGHTA, CDR2 FQGTGA. V lost 5 bases and J 8 bases, leaving 16 bases between the germline ends. This CDR3 reads CASSIMGPPDIQYF. As DNA, the CDR3 is TGTGCCAGCAGCATCATGGGTCCACCTGACATTCAGTACTTC.

At least ten counts were recorded for this clonotype. The chain combines TRBV6-5 with TRBJ2-7; the D is unclear. The CDR3 is 14 amino acids. Trimming took off 5 bases at V and 2 bases at J, with 13 bases between the two ends. In germline, CDR1 is MNHEY, CDR2 SVGAGI. This chain's CDR3 is CASSREGIAYEQYF. CDR3 nucleotides: TGTGCCAGCAGTAGGGAAGGAATCGCCTACGAGCAGTACTTC.

The rearrangement uses TRBV4-3 and TRBJ2-3; a possible D gene is TRBD1 (5 bases). The germline gives CDR1 LGHNA, CDR2 YSLEER. The CDR3 contains 12 residues. Trimming shortened V by 2 bases and J by 6 bases, and 6 bases separated the two germline ends. Here the CDR3 reads CASSQKGDTQYF. For the CDR3, the DNA is TGCGCCAGCAGCCAAAAGGGGGATACGCAGTATTTT.

This clonotype was seen many times. The J gene is TRBJ2-7, the V gene TRBV18; D gene uncertain. Trimming removed 2 bases at V and 5 bases at J, with 13 bases between. The CDR3 contains 14 residues. From germline, CDR1 is KGHSH and CDR2 LQKENI. In nucleotides, the CDR3 is TGTGCCAGCTCACCAGGCCCAAATCCGCACGAGCAGTACTTC. This translates into CASSPGPNPHEQYF.

This clonotype was found a few times. V is TRBV5-1 and J is TRBJ1-2, with D maybe TRBD1 (6 bases). The V end was cut by 4 bases, the J end by 4 bases, with 17 bases between. The CDR3 is 15 residues long. Germline CDR1 is SGHRS and CDR2 is YFSETQ. CDR3 DNA: TGCGCCAGCAGCCCCGGTCGGGGGCTGAGCTATGGCTACACCTTC. This sequence encodes CASSPGRGLSYGYTF.

This clonotype was seen ten or more times. This rearrangement joins TRBV28 to TRBJ2-3; weak D call: TRBD1 (7 bases). Trimming removed 1 base at V and 2 bases at J, with 16 bases between. This CDR3 is 17 amino acids long. The germline CDR1 and CDR2 sequences are MDHEN and SYDVKM. The CDR3 coding sequence is TGTGCCAGCAGTTTATTAACCGCGGGACAGAACACAGATACGCAGTATTTT. Amino acid sequence: CASSLLTAGQNTDTQYF.

This clonotype was picked up a small number of times. The V gene is TRBV29-1, the J gene TRBJ2-1; D not resolved. CDR3 length equals 13 residues. Deletions cut 4 bases from V and 0 bases from J, with 7 bases between. Germline V gene lookup returns CDR1 SQVTM and CDR2 ANQGSEA. The CDR3 is CSVGADSYNEQFF. The CDR3 region has the DNA TGCAGCGTTGGGGCAGACTCCTACAATGAGCAGTTCTTC.

The chain couples TRBV20-1 to TRBJ2-5; TRBD1 matches at 12 bases. Germline V gene data show CDR1 as DFQATT and CDR2 as SNEGSKA (reference sequence). The CDR3 length is 17 residues. Trimming took 6 bases from V and 0 from J; bases not matched to a gene: 11. This chain's CDR3 is CSASGTGGVHNQETQYF. The DNA for the CDR3 is TGCAGTGCCTCCGGGACAGGGGGCGTTCATAACCAAGAGACCCAGTACTTC.

The sample holds many counts of this clonotype. The chain employs TRBV4-1 and TRBJ2-7; 7 bases agree with TRBD2. Germline lookup yields CDR1 MGHRA and CDR2 YSYEKL. CDR3 size: 15 residues. V dropped 4 bases and J dropped 3; count of bases not matched to a gene: 9. The CDR3 spells CASSPSAGLHYEQYF. In DNA form, the CDR3 reads TGCGCCAGCAGCCCCTCAGCGGGGCTCCACTACGAGCAGTACTTC.

The chain links TRBV12-3 or TRBV12-4 to TRBJ1-5, with no clear D. V lost 7 bases to trimming and J lost 9 bases, with 16 bases between them. This CDR3 has 13 residues. The DNA for the CDR3 is TGTGCCAGCACCCGGGCGATAAGACGGCCCCAGCATTTT. Translating it yields CASTRAIRRPQHF.

This clonotype was picked up many times. The CDR3: CASSGRSEAFF. DNA for the CDR3: TGTGCCAGCTCCGGACGGTCTGAAGCTTTCTTT. The rearrangement uses TRBV18 and TRBJ1-1; D remains ambiguous. CDR1 is KGHSH and CDR2 is LQKENI in the germline V gene. With 6 bases removed from V and 6 bases from J, the gap between germline ends came to 8 bases. The CDR3 loop spans 11 amino acids.

There are many counts of this clonotype. The chain couples TRBV11-2 to TRBJ2-3; D gene ambiguous. The V end lost 5 bases, the J end lost 1 base, and 10 bases lay between the germline ends. Germline CDR1 and CDR2: SGHAT and FQNNGV. The CDR3 totals 14 residues. DNA of the CDR3: TGTGCCAGCAGCATTAGTCAAGGCACAGATACGCAGTATTTT. As protein: CASSISQGTDTQYF.

This clonotype was seen ten or more times. V is TRBV5-6 and J is TRBJ2-3, with 10 bases matching TRBD2. V shed 0 bases, J shed 6 bases, and the junction held 4 bases outside the gene matches. The germline CDR1 and CDR2 sequences are SGHDT and YYEEEE. The CDR3 is 15 amino acids. The CDR3 is CASSLVLAGVDTQYF. The CDR3 region has the DNA TGTGCCAGCAGCTTGGTCCTAGCGGGGGTGGATACGCAGTATTTT.

This clonotype was observed a few times. V usage is TRBV5-1 and J usage is TRBJ2-7; tentatively, D is TRBD1 or TRBD2 (6 bases each). Trimming shortened V by 4 bases and J by 1 base, and 9 bases separated the two germline ends. CDR1 SGHRS and CDR2 YFSETQ come from the germline V gene. The CDR3 contains 13 residues. The CDR3 DNA sequence: TGCGCCAGCAGCGGCGGGACATCCTACGAGCAGTACTTC. Amino acid sequence: CASSGGTSYEQYF.

The chain is built from TRBV5-4 and TRBJ2-3; D possibly corresponds to TRBD1 (6 bases). The ends were cut back, 0 bases at V and 0 bases at J, with 11 bases in the middle. The CDR3 extends over 16 amino acids. CDR1 is SGHNT, CDR2 YYREEE, per germline (reference sequence). The chain's CDR3 is CASSLASGVSTDTQYF. The CDR3 nucleotides read TGTGCCAGCAGCTTGGCTTCAGGGGTTAGCACAGATACGCAGTATTTT.

As to this clonotype: At one end, the junction sequence differs from germline, possibly due to a read error. The J gene is TRBJ2-4, the V gene TRBV7-9, with 13 bases aligning to TRBD2. The CDR3 covers 14 residues. The germline gives CDR1 SEHNR, CDR2 FQNEAQ (reference sequence). CDR3 sequence: CASTPGTSGDQHHF. The CDR3 region has the DNA TGTGCCAGCACCCCTGGGACTAGCGGGGATCAGCACCACTTC.

This clonotype has a handful of counts. CDR3 DNA: TGTGCCAGCTCCCCTTGGGCAGAAAATAGGGGGCCCCACGAGCAGTACGTC. As protein: CASSPWAENRGPHEQYV. The chain carries TRBV27 and TRBJ2-7; 7 positions agree with TRBD1. Germline CDR1 is MNHEY and CDR2 is SMNVEV (reference sequence). V lost 8 bases and J lost 5; bases outside the gene matches: 21. This CDR3 comprises 17 residues.

This clonotype has a count of ten or more. The chain couples TRBV29-1 to TRBJ1-1; possibly TRBD1 for D (5 bases). V was trimmed by 4 bases and J by 0 bases, leaving 15 bases between them. This CDR3 spans 15 amino acids. The germline V gene has CDR1 SQVTM and CDR2 ANQGSEA. In DNA form, the CDR3 reads TGCAGCGTTGGGGCAGGGTGGGGGATGAACACTGAAGCTTTCTTT. The encoded protein is CSVGAGWGMNTEAFF.

In its sample, this clonotype was seen many times. The V and J genes are TRBV12-3 or TRBV12-4 and TRBJ1-5, with 7 bases identical to TRBD1. The CDR3 runs 15 residues. V dropped 3 bases and J dropped 3; count of bases not matched to a gene: 5. CDR3 loop: CASSFSGQNNQPQHF. CDR3 bases: TGTGCCAGCAGTTTTTCGGGACAGAACAATCAGCCCCAGCATTTT.

This clonotype has ten or more counts. The chain uses TRBV24-1 and TRBJ2-1; a possible D gene is TRBD1 (6 bases). Looked up from germline, CDR1 is KGHDR and CDR2 is SFDVKD. V lost 2 bases, J lost 9 bases, and 10 bases lay in between. This CDR3 spans 13 amino acids. As DNA, the CDR3 is TGTGCCACCAGTGATTGGGGACAAGGTGAGCAGTTCTTC. It codes for CATSDWGQGEQFF.